The 14 T cell receptor beta chains reported below all come from one sample, sequenced in a study of beta chain features in type 1 diabetes. Sequencing targeted expressed TCRB transcripts, as all isolated RNA had been reverse transcribed. Produced via immunoSEQ multiplex PCR; TCRdb's table is partial and in-frame only. The sample shows hundreds of thousands of clones, about 32% of them seen only once. Sequencing was carried out using naive CD4+ T cells from blood. The receptor set was obtained from a man in his late teens or twenties in good health.

The V call is TRBV9, the J call TRBJ2-7, with D possibly called TRBD1 or TRBD2 (6 bases each). The ends were cut back, 3 bases at V and 0 bases at J, with 13 bases in the middle. Per the germline V gene, CDR1 is SGDLS and CDR2 is YYNGEE. The CDR3 is made up of 15 amino acids. CDR3 sequence: CASSARGATSYEQYF. The CDR3 nucleotides are TGTGCCAGCAGCGCGAGGGGGGCGACCTCCTACGAGCAGTACTTC.

This chain links TRBV2 with TRBJ1-5, with D perhaps TRBD1 (5 bases). Germline CDR1 is SNHLY and CDR2 is FYNNEI. The CDR3 totals 15 residues. The ends were cut back, 4 bases at V and 2 bases at J, with 12 bases in the middle. The CDR3 coding sequence is TGTGCCAGCAGTGGAGACCGGGACGGCAATCAGCCCCAGCATTTT. This codes for CASSGDRDGNQPQHF. The full variable domain, in which reference TRBV2 and TRBJ1-5 provide the parts outside the CDR3, is EPEVTQTPSHQVTQMGQEVILRCVPISNHLYFYWYRQILGQKVEFLVSFYNNEISEKSEIFDDQFSVERPDGSNFTLKIRSTKLEDSAMYFCASSGDRDGNQPQHFGDGTRLSIL.

This rearrangement joins TRBV30 to TRBJ1-2, with D perhaps TRBD1 (6 bases). Per the germline V gene, CDR1 is GTSNPN and CDR2 is SVGIG (reference sequence). The length of the CDR3 is 17 residues. V dropped 4 bases and J dropped 4 bases, with 25 bases sitting between them. For the CDR3, the DNA is TGTGCCTGGACCACGACCCGGGACATTAGTCGGGGCTATGGCTACACCTTC. Its protein product is CAWTTTRDISRGYGYTF.

The chain has TRBV30 and TRBJ1-5, with D perhaps TRBD1 (5 bases). Germline lookup yields CDR1 GTSNPN and CDR2 SVGIG (reference sequence). The CDR3 is made up of 14 amino acids. Between the trimmed V and J ends, which lost 3 bases and 5 bases, there was a span of 14 bases. The CDR3 reads CAWSGGGSDQPQHF. In nucleotides, the CDR3 is TGTGCCTGGAGCGGCGGGGGGTCGGATCAGCCCCAGCATTTT. Supplemented by reference TRBV30 and TRBJ1-5, the full variable domain reads SQTIHQWPATLVQPVGSPLSLECTVEGTSNPNLYWYRQAAGRGLQLLFYSVGIGQISSEVPQNLSASRPQDRQFILSSKKLLLSDSGFYLCAWSGGGSDQPQHFGDGTRLSIL.

The CDR3 bases are TGTGCCAGCAGTACCGGGACAACCTCGTACGAGCAGTACTTC. Protein sequence: CASSTGTTSYEQYF. The chain links TRBV28 to TRBJ2-7; D possibly corresponds to TRBD1 (6 bases). Deletions cut 5 bases from V and 4 bases from J, with 15 bases between. The CDR3 consists of 14 residues. Germline lookup yields CDR1 MDHEN and CDR2 SYDVKM.

With regard to this clone: Other DNA sequences of this sample code for an identical CDR3. J is TRBJ2-5 and V is TRBV29-1; D tentatively reads TRBD1 or TRBD2 (5 bases each). Germline V gene data show CDR1 as SQVTM and CDR2 as ANQGSEA. The CDR3 consists of 12 residues. V lost 0 bases to trimming and J lost 5 bases, with 7 bases between them. The CDR3 reads CSVEEGVETQYF. The CDR3, as DNA: TGCAGCGTTGAAGAGGGGGTGGAGACCCAGTACTTC.

This clone was detected a few times. The J gene is TRBJ2-7, the V gene TRBV28; a weak D match, TRBD2 (6 bases). From germline, CDR1 is MDHEN and CDR2 SYDVKM. CDR3 length: 15 amino acids. V was pared by 8 bases and J by 2 bases, with 19 bases between. The CDR3 loop reads CASRSPGDSPYEQYF. CDR3 DNA sequence: TGTGCCAGCCGCTCCCCGGGAGACTCACCCTACGAGCAGTACTTC.

This clone was counted a few times. This sample also contains other DNA sequences that code for the same CDR3. CDR3 amino acids: CSASRNTEAFF. The CDR3 coding sequence is TGCAGTGCTAGCCGGAACACTGAAGCTTTCTTT. The chain links TRBV20-1 to TRBJ1-1; D is uncertain. This CDR3 has 11 amino acids. Looked up from germline, CDR1 is DFQATT and CDR2 is SNEGSKA (reference sequence). V was shortened by 3 bases and J by 1 base, with 3 bases between the two germline ends.

The rearrangement joins TRBV6-5 to TRBJ2-4; TRBD2 might be the D (6 bases). Germline V CDR1 and CDR2: MNHEY, SVGAGI. V was pared by 2 bases and J by 6 bases, with 14 bases between. The length of the CDR3 is 15 residues. CDR3 in DNA: TGTGCCAGCAGTTACCCCGCGGGAACCCTAAACATTCAGTACTTC. Translation: CASSYPAGTLNIQYF.

The chain joins TRBV10-3 to TRBJ2-7, with a weak D call TRBD2 (7 bases). The CDR3 totals 17 residues. In germline, CDR1 is ENHRY, CDR2 SYGVKD. V lost 3 bases to trimming and J lost 2 bases, with 20 bases between them. The DNA for the CDR3 is TGTGCCATCAGTGACTCCGATAGGGGGGGAGAGGCCTACGAGCAGTACTTC. This codes for CAISDSDRGGEAYEQYF.

This chain links TRBV13 with TRBJ1-1, with D possibly matching TRBD1 (5 bases). CDR3 length equals 14 residues. V was shortened by 0 bases and J by 6 bases, with 11 bases between the two germline ends. Germline loops: CDR1 PRHDT, CDR2 FYEKMQ (reference sequence). CDR3 nucleotide sequence: TGTGCCAGCAGCTTAGGCCTCAGGGTCGCTGAAGCTTTCTTT. It encodes CASSLGLRVAEAFF.

V and J are TRBV6-5 and TRBJ2-7, with 8 bases lining up with TRBD1. The germline V gene has CDR1 MNHEY and CDR2 SVGAGI. The CDR3 is 14 residues long. The V segment lost 2 bases and the J segment 4 bases; nucleotides outside the gene matches: 4. The CDR3 DNA sequence: TGTGCCAGCAGTTACCTGGACAGGGAGTACGAGCAGTACTTC. This translates into CASSYLDREYEQYF.

This clone was observed a handful of times. J is TRBJ2-5 and V is TRBV29-1; tentatively, D is TRBD1 (6 bases). Germline values: CDR1 SQVTM, CDR2 ANQGSEA. V was pared by 6 bases and J by 4 bases, with 12 bases between. This CDR3 is 12 amino acids long. Here the CDR3 reads CSVEQGVETQYF. In DNA, the CDR3 is TGCAGCGTCGAACAGGGCGTAGAGACCCAGTACTTC.

V gene TRBV4-2 combines with J gene TRBJ1-4; TRBD1 aligns across 7 bases. Trimming at V came to 4 bases and at J to 3 bases, leaving 8 bases not matched to a gene. Germline loops: CDR1 LGHNA, CDR2 YNFKEQ. The length of the CDR3 is 16 residues. CDR3 loop: CASSPVGGTANEKLFF. The DNA for the CDR3 is TGTGCCAGCAGCCCGGTAGGCGGGACAGCTAATGAAAAACTGTTTTTT.